These 29 T cell receptor beta chains came from one sample sequenced in a study of blood T cells in healthy people across ages. Through a sample-barcoded 5' primer and a J-beta primer mix, a second PCR was run for roughly 6 to 11 cycles. In TCRdb, the 5' RACE reads were re-called with MiXCR into one record per CDR3 protein. The profile shows about 700,000 distinct CDR3 sequences, about 30% of them singletons. The sample comprised blood. The receptors come from a woman aged 80 or older in good health.

This clonotype was counted at least ten times. V and J are TRBV7-8 and TRBJ2-7; D remains unclear. This CDR3 contains 11 residues. Germline-derived CDR1 and CDR2 are SGHVS and FQNEAQ. Trimming pared 4 bases from V and 7 bases from J, leaving 8 bases between. CDR3 bases: TGTGCCAGCAGCTCGATCCGGGAGCAGTACTTC. Residues: CASSSIREQYF.

Worth noting for this clonotype: A much larger clone is a single base away; this may be a read error. This chain uses TRBV27 with TRBJ2-6; D gene uncertain. CDR3 length: 17 residues. Germline CDR1 and CDR2: MNHEY and SMNVEV (reference sequence). V lost 5 bases and J 0 bases, leaving 14 bases between the germline ends. CDR3 bases: TGTGCCAGCAGTCCCCGGACGAGTAGCTCTGGGGCCAACGTCCTGACTTTC. It specifies CASSPRTSSSGANVLTF.

In its sample, this clonotype was seen many times. The genes are TRBV7-2 and TRBJ2-3, with D unclear. Germline V gene lookup returns CDR1 SGHTA and CDR2 FQGNSA. Between the trimmed V and J ends, which lost 5 bases and 7 bases, there was a span of 16 bases. This CDR3 has 14 amino acids. CDR3 residues: CASSRLGPSHTQYF. The CDR3 DNA reads as TGTGCCAGCAGCCGCCTTGGGCCTTCACATACGCAGTATTTT.

A few counts support this clonotype. The chain joins TRBV20-1 to TRBJ1-5; D gene ambiguous. Per germline, CDR1 DFQATT and CDR2 SNEGSKA (reference sequence). The germline V and J ends were trimmed by 4 bases and 7 bases, with 14 bases remaining between them. The CDR3 is made up of 13 amino acids. In DNA form, the CDR3 reads TGCAGTGCTATAGCCCTTTGGGGACAGCCCCAGCATTTT. It specifies CSAIALWGQPQHF.

This clonotype was counted a few times. The chain carries TRBV7-3 and TRBJ2-2; D might be TRBD1 (5 bases). V was trimmed by 4 bases and J by 4 bases, leaving 10 bases between them. The CDR3 is 14 amino acids. CDR1 SGHTA and CDR2 FQGTGA come from the germline V gene. Here the CDR3 reads CASSSRQGTGELFF. The CDR3 coding sequence is TGTGCCAGCAGCTCACGCCAGGGCACCGGGGAGCTGTTTTTT. Together with reference TRBV7-3 and TRBJ2-2, the CDR3 gives the full variable domain: GAGVSQTPSNKVTEKGKYVELRCDPISGHTALYWYRQSLGQGPEFLIYFQGTGAADDSGLPNDRFFAVRPEGSVSTLKIQRTERGDSAVYLCASSSRQGTGELFFGEGSRLTVL.

This clonotype was detected many times. The chain links TRBV20-1 to TRBJ2-1; D remains ambiguous. From germline, CDR1 is DFQATT and CDR2 SNEGSKA (reference sequence). V was trimmed by 6 bases and J by 7 bases, leaving 10 bases between them. CDR3 length: 11 amino acids. CDR3 sequence reads: CSAPTWNEQFF. In nucleotides, the CDR3 is TGCAGTGCCCCTACTTGGAATGAGCAGTTCTTC.

A note on this clonotype: A junction end diverges from the germline sequence, so it may reflect a read error. This chain links TRBV4-2 with TRBJ2-7; 7 positions agree with TRBD1. Germline V lookup: CDR1 LGHNA, CDR2 YNFKEQ. This CDR3 contains 18 residues. Here the CDR3 DNA reads TGTGCCAGCAGCCAAGGATCCACTTCGGGACAGAGGATATACGGGCAGTACTTC. This gives the protein CASSQGSTSGQRIYGQYF.

This clonotype was picked up a small number of times. This chain joins TRBV11-2 and TRBJ2-2; D not certain. CDR1 is SGHAT, CDR2 FQNNGV, per germline. The CDR3 covers 14 residues. Trimming took 5 bases from V and 5 from J, leaving 12 bases between them. This CDR3 is CASSASRRTGELFF. The CDR3 DNA follows: TGTGCCAGCAGCGCGAGTCGGAGAACCGGGGAGCTGTTTTTT.

This clonotype was recorded many times. This chain joins TRBV25-1 and TRBJ2-6, with 8 bases that match TRBD1. The CDR3 loop spans 16 amino acids. CDR1 MGHDK and CDR2 SYGVNS come from the germline V gene. The trim removed 4 bases at V and 6 bases at J, leaving 8 bases unmatched. The CDR3 coding sequence is TGTGCCAGCAGTGGCGACAGGGGTGGAGTGGCCAACGTCCTGACTTTC. Amino acids: CASSGDRGGVANVLTF.

This clonotype has a count of ten or more. The gene calls are TRBV7-9 and TRBJ1-2; D is uncertain. With 4 bases removed from V and 4 bases from J, the gap between germline ends came to 16 bases. Germline CDR1 reads SEHNR; CDR2 reads FQNEAQ (reference sequence). This CDR3 region has 15 residues. The CDR3 reads CASSSTRGRGYGYTF. The CDR3 DNA follows: TGTGCCAGCAGCTCAACCCGGGGAAGAGGCTATGGCTACACCTTC.

V and J are TRBV7-2 and TRBJ1-3; the match to TRBD1 covers 7 bases. Trimming at V came to 3 bases and at J to 3 bases, leaving 5 bases not matched to a gene. CDR3 length: 15 residues. Germline V lookup: CDR1 SGHTA, CDR2 FQGNSA. The DNA of the CDR3 is TGTGCCAGCAGCTTTTCAGGGGGACTTGGAAACACCATATATTTT. Its translation: CASSFSGGLGNTIYF.

This clonotype appeared many times. The chain is built from TRBV6-1 and TRBJ2-3, with D perhaps matching TRBD2 (5 bases). The CDR3 loop spans 13 amino acids. V was clipped by 2 bases and J by 10 bases, with 13 bases between them. Per the germline V gene, CDR1 is MNHNS and CDR2 is SASEGT. The CDR3 DNA reads TGTGCCAGCAGTGAATCGAGGGCTCACGCGCAGTATTTT. Its protein product is CASSESRAHAQYF.

This clonotype was picked up many times. The genes are TRBV6-5 and TRBJ2-5, with D possibly TRBD2 on 6 matching bases. Between the trimmed V and J ends, which lost 6 bases and 7 bases, there was a span of 15 bases. Germline V gives CDR1 MNHEY, CDR2 SVGAGI. The CDR3 extends over 13 amino acids. In DNA, the CDR3 is TGTGCCAGCAGCGTCAGCCGGGGAGGGACCCAGTACTTC. As protein: CASSVSRGGTQYF.

As for this clonotype: This may stem from a read error, because a much larger clone lies one nucleotide away. This sequence joins TRBV9 and TRBJ2-5; 10 positions agree with TRBD2. The end of the DNA aligns better with TRBJ2-7, so the J call may be wrong. CDR1 and CDR2 (germline): SGDLS, YYNGEE. This CDR3 is 17 amino acids long. The DNA for the CDR3 is TGTGCCAGCAGCGTAGCTACGCCACTAGCGGGGACCTACGAGCAGTACTTC. The encoded protein is CASSVATPLAGTYEQYF.

The table lists this clonotype with many counts. This rearrangement joins TRBV25-1 to TRBJ1-1, with a possible D match to TRBD1 (6 bases). CDR3 length: 14 amino acids. Deletions cut 1 base from V and 6 bases from J, with 12 bases between. In germline, CDR1 is MGHDK, CDR2 SYGVNS. The CDR3 region is CASSESMGAAEAFF. CDR3 coding DNA: TGTGCCAGCAGTGAATCAATGGGGGCGGCTGAAGCTTTCTTT.

This chain joins TRBV20-1 and TRBJ2-1, with D maybe TRBD1 (7 bases). The CDR3 spans 17 residues. Between the trimmed V and J ends, which lost 1 base and 8 bases, there was a span of 24 bases. CDR1 and CDR2 from the germline V gene are DFQATT and SNEGSKA (reference sequence). CDR3 sequence: CSARVLGEQGTGDEQFF. CDR3 DNA sequence: TGCAGTGCTAGAGTTTTGGGGGAACAGGGGACTGGCGATGAGCAGTTCTTC.

CDR3 region: CSAPVDVGSNQPQHF. In DNA form, the CDR3 reads TGCAGTGCTCCTGTAGACGTGGGGAGCAATCAGCCCCAGCATTTT. V usage is TRBV20-1 and J usage is TRBJ1-5, with D hard to call. The ends were cut back, 5 bases at V and 1 base at J, with 15 bases in the middle. Germline V gene lookup returns CDR1 DFQATT and CDR2 SNEGSKA (reference sequence). CDR3 length equals 15 residues.

CDR3 nucleotides: TGTGCCAGCAGCCCCCTACGTGGAGGGACAGGACTCGGGCAGTACTTC. Translation gives CASSPLRGGTGLGQYF. The chain has TRBV7-8 and TRBJ2-5, with 8 bases fitting TRBD1. CDR1 and CDR2 (germline): SGHVS, FQNEAQ. V shed 5 bases, J shed 11 bases, and the junction held 19 bases outside the gene matches. The CDR3 sequence is 16 residues long. Looking up the rest from reference TRBV7-8 and TRBJ2-5 gives the full variable domain: GAGVSQSPRYKVAKRGQDVALRCDPISGHVSLFWYQQALGQGPEFLTYFQNEAQLDKSGLPSDRFFAERPEGSVSTLKIQRTQQEDSAVYLCASSPLRGGTGLGQYFGPGTRLLVL.

On this clonotype: Relative to the germline gene, one junction end is altered; a read error may explain this. This chain links TRBV9 with TRBJ2-7; TRBD2 matches at 9 bases. Germline-derived CDR1 and CDR2 are SGDLS and YYNGEE. The CDR3 runs to 16 residues. The CDR3 here is CVSSVVSSGDHNEQYF. CDR3 DNA: TGTGTCAGCAGCGTAGTCTCTAGCGGGGACCACAATGAGCAGTACTTC.

On this clonotype: A much larger clone differs from this one at a single base, so this may be a read error. This chain links TRBV11-1 with TRBJ2-3, with TRBD2 matching 11 bases. With V trimmed by 8 bases and J by 4 bases, 14 bases remained unmatched. Germline lookup yields CDR1 SGHAT and CDR2 FQDESV (reference sequence). The CDR3 length is 17 residues. DNA of the CDR3: TGTGCCAGCGCCCGAAATGAGTTTAGCGGGGGGGCAGATACGCAGTATTTT. Translation: CASARNEFSGGADTQYF.

This clonotype has ten or more counts. V gene TRBV5-1 combines with J gene TRBJ2-3; TRBD1 aligns across 9 bases. The trim removed 0 bases at V and 4 bases at J, leaving 3 bases unmatched. CDR1 and CDR2 (germline): SGHRS, YFSETQ. CDR3 length: 15 amino acids. The CDR3 loop is CASSLEGQGPDTQYF. As DNA, the CDR3 is TGCGCCAGCAGCTTGGAGGGACAGGGCCCAGATACGCAGTATTTT.

This clonotype occurred many times. The V gene is TRBV3-1, the J gene TRBJ2-1; the D is unclear. Germline CDR1 is LGHDT and CDR2 is YNNKEL (reference sequence). The V end lost 0 bases, the J end lost 7 bases, and 10 bases lay between the germline ends. The CDR3 sequence is 14 residues long. In DNA form, the CDR3 reads TGTGCCAGCAGCCAAGACACCTCTAGGAATGAGCAGTTCTTC. Translating it yields CASSQDTSRNEQFF.

A remark on this clonotype: Being one base from a much bigger clone, this may be a read error. The chain couples TRBV5-1 to TRBJ2-2, with D possibly matching TRBD2 (5 bases). Germline V gene lookup returns CDR1 SGHRS and CDR2 YFSETQ. The CDR3 spans 14 residues. CDR3 sequence reads: CVSSGGRNTGELFF. The CDR3 DNA sequence: TGCGTCAGCAGCGGTGGGAGGAACACCGGGGAGCTGTTTTTT.

The chain uses TRBV10-3 and TRBJ2-5; 13 bases agree with TRBD2. Germline assignment: CDR1 ENHRY and CDR2 SYGVKD. V lost 2 bases, J lost 2 bases, and 2 bases stayed unmatched. The CDR3 has 16 residues. The CDR3: CAISERLAGGQETQYF. The DNA for the CDR3 is TGTGCCATCAGTGAGCGACTAGCGGGAGGACAAGAGACCCAGTACTTC.

V gene TRBV9 combines with J gene TRBJ2-2, with D possibly matching TRBD2 (5 bases). The CDR3 loop spans 15 amino acids. V lost 0 bases and J 4 bases, leaving 10 bases between the germline ends. The germline CDR1 and CDR2 sequences are SGDLS and YYNGEE. The CDR3 bases are TGTGCCAGCAGCGTAGAGCGGCTTGGCACCGGGGAGCTGTTTTTT. This sequence encodes CASSVERLGTGELFF.

The V and J genes are TRBV9 and TRBJ2-3; D is undetermined. The CDR3 has 13 amino acids. Germline values: CDR1 SGDLS, CDR2 YYNGEE. V dropped 3 bases and J dropped 3 bases, with 8 bases sitting between them. CDR3 sequence reads: CASSEVETDTQYF. The CDR3, as DNA: TGTGCCAGCAGCGAGGTTGAGACAGATACGCAGTATTTT.

This clonotype was recorded at least ten times. This chain joins TRBV7-2 and TRBJ2-3; 8 bases align to TRBD2. V shed 3 bases and J 5 bases; nucleotides not matched to a gene: 7. Germline assignment: CDR1 SGHTA and CDR2 FQGNSA. This CDR3 contains 15 residues. The CDR3 DNA follows: TGTGCCAGCAGCTTCGACGGGGGGGCCGGAGATACGCAGTATTTT. Its translation is CASSFDGGAGDTQYF.

In this sample, this clonotype turned up many times. CDR3 sequence reads: CASSLSLAGDATDTQYF. CDR3 nucleotide sequence: TGCGCCAGCAGCTTGTCTCTAGCGGGAGATGCGACAGATACGCAGTATTTT. The chain uses TRBV5-1 and TRBJ2-3; 10 bases are a match to TRBD2. Germline lookup yields CDR1 SGHRS and CDR2 YFSETQ. Trimming at V came to 1 base and at J to 3 bases, leaving 8 bases not matched to a gene. CDR3 length equals 17 residues.

This clonotype was detected only a few times. The V gene is TRBV25-1, the J gene TRBJ2-1; TRBD2 matches at 8 bases. CDR3 length equals 14 residues. The V segment lost 3 bases and the J segment 9 bases; nucleotides outside the gene matches: 7. The germline gives CDR1 MGHDK, CDR2 SYGVNS. The CDR3 loop is CASSEYAGGREQFF. The CDR3 DNA sequence: TGTGCCAGCAGTGAGTACGCGGGAGGTCGTGAGCAGTTCTTC.